The entry below gives a single T cell receptor beta chain sequence along with its context. Original processing notes: The authors estimated nucleated cell counts from reference gene primer amplification. This table comes from immunoSEQ multiplex PCR, and its TCRdb copy is limited to in-frame clones, with some not included. The D gene and trimming were derived from the DNA, and the V and J assignments and clone size from that table. The sample holds about 130,000 clones, around 89% seen once. The data belong to a study of blood T cell repertoires in COVID-19. The CDR3 is 17 amino acids. Trimming pared 0 bases from V and 3 bases from J, leaving 18 bases between. CDR1 and CDR2 (germline): SGHRS, YFSETQ.

The TCR originated in a man in his 60s with active or convalescent COVID-19. The chain links TRBV5-1 to TRBJ1-1, with D uncertain. The specimen sequenced was peripheral blood. The CDR3, as DNA: TGCGCCAGCAGCTTGGCCGAAAGGGTGACGAGGGACACTGAAGCTTTCTTT. Translated: CASSLAERVTRDTEAFF.